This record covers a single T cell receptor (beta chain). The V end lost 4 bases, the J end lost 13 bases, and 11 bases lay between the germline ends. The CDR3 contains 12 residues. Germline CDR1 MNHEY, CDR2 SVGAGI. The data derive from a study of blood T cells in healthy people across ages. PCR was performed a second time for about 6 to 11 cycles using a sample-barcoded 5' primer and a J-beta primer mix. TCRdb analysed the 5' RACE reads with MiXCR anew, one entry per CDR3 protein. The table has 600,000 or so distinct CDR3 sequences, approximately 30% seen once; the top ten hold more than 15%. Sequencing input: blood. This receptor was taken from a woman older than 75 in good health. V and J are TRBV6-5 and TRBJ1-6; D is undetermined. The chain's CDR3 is CASSSRRPPLHF. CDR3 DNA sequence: TGTGCCAGCAGTTCCAGGCGTCCGCCCCTCCACTTT.